One and the same sample provided the 15 T cell receptor beta chains below, sequenced in a study of cytomegalovirus exposure and HLA in healthy donors. PCR involved 60 Vbeta and 13 Jbeta primers. Clones were sequenced by immunoSEQ multiplex PCR, and TCRdb holds only the in-frame ones, with some missing. This sample has fewer than 200,000 clones, with about 9% found just once. Material: PBMCs. These receptors came from a woman aged 25 to 45 in good health and CMV-seropositive.

This clone was recorded a few times. The V gene is TRBV2, the J gene TRBJ1-2; weak D call: TRBD1 (5 bases). From germline, CDR1 is SNHLY and CDR2 FYNNEI. This CDR3 comprises 14 residues. V gave up 2 bases and J gave up 2 bases, with 9 bases separating them. The CDR3 protein is CASSERAGNYGYTF. In DNA form, the CDR3 reads TGTGCCAGCAGTGAAAGGGCAGGGAACTATGGCTACACCTTC. The full variable domain, with the rest looked up from reference TRBV2 and TRBJ1-2, is EPEVTQTPSHQVTQMGQEVILRCVPISNHLYFYWYRQILGQKVEFLVSFYNNEISEKSEIFDDQFSVERPDGSNFTLKIRSTKLEDSAMYFCASSERAGNYGYTFGSGTRLTVV.

This chain uses TRBV5-4 with TRBJ2-7, with D perhaps matching TRBD2 (5 bases). This CDR3 is built from 13 residues. The V gene lost 9 bases and the J gene lost 0 bases, with 13 bases spanning the gap. CDR1 and CDR2 (germline): SGHNT, YYREEE (reference sequence). CDR3 residues: CAIGRLSSYEQYF. The CDR3 nucleotides read TGTGCCATCGGCCGACTAAGCTCCTACGAGCAGTACTTC.

The chain links TRBV5-1 to TRBJ2-7, with 8 bases matching TRBD2. CDR3 length: 15 residues. V lost 1 base and J lost 3; bases outside the gene matches: 6. CDR1 is SGHRS and CDR2 is YFSETQ in the germline V gene. CDR3 sequence (DNA): TGCGCCAGCAGCTTGAGCGGGAGCCGAAACTACGAGCAGTACTTC. Translated: CASSLSGSRNYEQYF.

This rearrangement joins TRBV18 to TRBJ2-7; 13 bases map to TRBD2. The germline CDR1 and CDR2 sequences are KGHSH and LQKENI. There are 16 residues in the CDR3. Germline trimming cut 3 bases from V and 2 bases from J; bases unmatched to any gene: 4. The DNA for the CDR3 is TGTGCCAGCTCACCTTACGGGACTAGCGGGACCTACGAGCAGTACTTC. This encodes CASSPYGTSGTYEQYF.

This clone was counted between two and nine times. The chain carries TRBV19 and TRBJ2-7, with D maybe TRBD1 (5 bases). Germline assignment: CDR1 LNHDA and CDR2 SQIVND (reference sequence). CDR3 size: 15 residues. The V end was cut by 5 bases, the J end by 5 bases, with 19 bases between. CDR3 protein: CASSLGPGIRNEQYF. CDR3 coding DNA: TGTGCCAGTAGTCTTGGCCCAGGGATTAGAAACGAGCAGTACTTC.

This clone was counted only a few times. This chain joins TRBV27 and TRBJ2-5; possibly TRBD1 for D (6 bases). The V gene's germline CDR1 is MNHEY and CDR2 SMNVEV (reference sequence). The CDR3 has 16 residues. V was pared by 2 bases and J by 3 bases, with 16 bases between. The CDR3 DNA is TGTGCCAGCAGTTTAAATTTCAGGGGCCCGAAAGAGACCCAGTACTTC. It codes for CASSLNFRGPKETQYF.

J is TRBJ2-7 and V is TRBV14, with a weak D call TRBD2 (5 bases). CDR3 length: 14 amino acids. The germline CDR1 and CDR2 sequences are SGHDN and FVKESK. Deletions cut 4 bases from V and 3 bases from J, with 13 bases between. The CDR3 here is CASSLTDSHYEQYF. CDR3 in DNA: TGTGCCAGCAGCCTGACGGACTCCCACTACGAGCAGTACTTC.

This clone was counted between two and nine times. This rearrangement joins TRBV19 to TRBJ2-7, with 7 bases identical to TRBD1. The length of the CDR3 is 13 residues. Germline values: CDR1 LNHDA, CDR2 SQIVND (reference sequence). V was pared by 2 bases and J by 5 bases, with 3 bases of the junction left unmatched. This chain's CDR3 is CASSITGAHEQYF. The DNA for the CDR3 is TGTGCCAGTAGTATAACAGGGGCCCACGAGCAGTACTTC.

In its sample, this clone was seen a few times. The V gene is TRBV9, the J gene TRBJ2-2; 9 bases align to TRBD2. The CDR3 is 13 amino acids. Germline V lookup: CDR1 SGDLS, CDR2 YYNGEE. V lost 5 bases, J lost 4 bases, and 0 bases stayed unmatched. The CDR3 region is CASRGLATGELFF. The CDR3, as DNA: TGTGCCAGCAGGGGACTAGCCACCGGGGAGCTGTTTTTT.

This clone was counted a few times. The chain links TRBV5-5 to TRBJ2-1; 11 positions match TRBD2. Germline trimming cut 3 bases from V and 9 bases from J; bases unmatched to any gene: 11. The CDR3 loop spans 16 amino acids. CDR1 is SGHKS, CDR2 YYEKEE, per germline (reference sequence). In DNA form, the CDR3 reads TGTGCCAGCAGCTCCCCGGGTAGCGGGAGGGCCGGTGAGCAGTTCTTC. This sequence encodes CASSSPGSGRAGEQFF.

The CDR3 protein is CASSVASAPTDHQPQHF. Here the CDR3 DNA reads TGTGCCAGCAGCGTAGCTTCGGCCCCGACAGACCATCAGCCCCAGCATTTT. The chain uses TRBV9 and TRBJ1-5; D is perhaps TRBD1 (5 bases). The germline CDR1 and CDR2 sequences are SGDLS and YYNGEE. Trimming took off 0 bases at V and 5 bases at J, with 18 bases between the two ends. This CDR3 has 17 amino acids.

This clone was seen more than once but under ten times. The chain's CDR3 is CATSPYRGEKLFF. The CDR3 nucleotides read TGTGCCACCAGTCCCTACAGGGGAGAAAAACTGTTTTTT. The chain has TRBV15 and TRBJ1-4, with 7 bases matching TRBD1. The trim removed 6 bases at V and 8 bases at J, leaving 6 bases unmatched. The CDR3 runs 13 residues. Germline V CDR1 and CDR2: LNHNV, YYDKDF (reference sequence). Full variable domain (rest looked up from reference TRBV15 and TRBJ1-4): DAMVIQNPRYQVTQFGKPVTLSCSQTLNHNVMYWYQQKSSQAPKLLFHYYDKDFNNEADTPDNFQSRRPNTSFCFLDIRSPGLGDTAMYLCATSPYRGEKLFFGSGTQLSVL.

The table lists this clone with a few counts. The chain employs TRBV13 and TRBJ2-3; no firm D call. The V and J ends lost 2 bases and 1 base respectively, with 10 bases between them. The CDR3 loop spans 15 amino acids. In germline, CDR1 is PRHDT, CDR2 FYEKMQ (reference sequence). CDR3 residues: CASSLRVVGTDTQYF. The CDR3 bases are TGTGCCAGCAGCTTAAGAGTCGTGGGCACAGATACGCAGTATTTT.

The table lists this clone with many counts. This chain joins TRBV7-2 and TRBJ2-2; 7 bases fit TRBD2. This CDR3 contains 15 residues. Looked up from germline, CDR1 is SGHTA and CDR2 is FQGNSA. The J segment lost 7 bases and the V segment lost 6 bases, leaving 11 bases of the junction unmatched. This chain's CDR3 is CASRSPGGVSGELFF. CDR3 bases: TGTGCCAGCAGGTCCCCGGGGGGAGTCAGCGGGGAGCTGTTTTTT.

The rearrangement links TRBV5-6 to TRBJ2-1, with D unclear. The length of the CDR3 is 15 residues. The germline V gene encodes CDR1 SGHDT and CDR2 YYEEEE. V lost 1 base and J 7 bases, leaving 15 bases between the germline ends. CDR3 sequence: CASSLFGLGSNEQFF. CDR3 nucleotide sequence: TGTGCCAGCAGCTTGTTCGGGTTAGGTTCAAATGAGCAGTTCTTC.